One and the same sample provided the 16 T cell receptor beta chains below, sequenced in a study of identical twins. TCRdb re-called the 5' RACE reads through MiXCR, storing one row per CDR3 protein. The sample comprises some 460,000 distinct CDR3 sequences, approximately 15% of which are singletons, and over 0.5% rests with the top ten. In addition, the sample was reused for a study of yellow fever vaccine responses in identical twins.

The sample comprised CD4+ T cells sorted from blood. These receptors were collected from a woman aged 18 to 35 in good health.

The chain has TRBV2 and TRBJ1-1, with D maybe TRBD1 (5 bases). CDR1 SNHLY and CDR2 FYNNEI come from the germline V gene. The CDR3 sequence is 15 residues long. Trimming stripped 7 bases from V and 1 base from J, with 16 bases between. The CDR3 is CASKGPRVPNTEAFF. CDR3 sequence (DNA): TGTGCCAGCAAGGGACCGCGTGTCCCGAACACTGAAGCTTTCTTT.

V usage is TRBV7-2 and J usage is TRBJ2-7, with a tentative D call TRBD2 (5 bases). There are 11 residues in the CDR3. V was trimmed by 4 bases and J by 6 bases, leaving 7 bases between them. Germline V CDR1 and CDR2: SGHTA, FQGNSA. The CDR3 DNA sequence: TGTGCCAGCAGCTCGGGGTCCGAGCAGTACTTC. This translates into CASSSGSEQYF.

This clonotype was found many times. V gene TRBV5-1 combines with J gene TRBJ2-1; the match to TRBD2 covers 16 bases. The CDR3 runs to 19 residues. Germline V CDR1 and CDR2: SGHRS, YFSETQ. V shed 7 bases, J shed 7 bases, and the junction held 17 bases outside the gene matches. The CDR3 region has the DNA TGCGCCAGCGCTCGGGGACTAGCGGGAGGGCCTCGTCGTAGGAATGAGCAGTTCTTC. Its translation: CASARGLAGGPRRRNEQFF.

This clonotype was found a few times. The V and J genes are TRBV12-3 or TRBV12-4 and TRBJ2-1; the match to TRBD1 covers 9 bases. This CDR3 has 14 amino acids. With 6 bases clipped from V and 4 bases from J, the junction kept 4 bases outside the gene matches. The CDR3 nucleotides read TGTGCCAGCAGACCGGGACAGGGTTACAATGAGCAGTTCTTC. Its translation is CASRPGQGYNEQFF.

V gene TRBV27 combines with J gene TRBJ2-7, with D unresolved. V lost 6 bases and J lost 5, with 23 bases in between. The CDR3 is 16 amino acids. Germline assignment: CDR1 MNHEY and CDR2 SMNVEV (reference sequence). CDR3 sequence (DNA): TGTGCCAGCAGCCTACGAGGACCCTCCATTGGTAACGAGCAGTACTTC. It is translated as CASSLRGPSIGNEQYF.

This clonotype was counted only a few times. V and J are TRBV3-1 and TRBJ1-1; TRBD1 aligns across 7 bases. J was trimmed by 1 base and V by 3 bases; bases with no gene match: 11. Per the germline V gene, CDR1 is LGHDT and CDR2 is YNNKEL (reference sequence). This CDR3 region has 17 residues. The CDR3 loop reads CASSQEAPGQRNTEAFF. In nucleotides, the CDR3 is TGTGCCAGCAGCCAGGAGGCGCCGGGACAGCGGAACACTGAAGCTTTCTTT.

This clonotype was recorded a few times. The V call is TRBV10-3, the J call TRBJ2-5; the D is unclear. CDR1 is ENHRY, CDR2 SYGVKD, per germline. CDR3 length: 12 amino acids. With 0 bases removed from V and 5 bases from J, the gap between germline ends came to 4 bases. The CDR3 nucleotides read TGTGCCATCAGTGAGTCCACGGAGACCCAGTACTTC. Its translation: CAISESTETQYF.

V usage is TRBV6-2 or TRBV6-3 and J usage is TRBJ2-7; 12 nucleotides agree with TRBD2. The CDR3 has 17 residues. Germline V lookup: CDR1 MNHEY, CDR2 SVGEGT. V gave up 8 bases and J gave up 5 bases; unmatched junction bases: 16. CDR3: CASETRLAGVPSDEQYF. The CDR3 region has the DNA TGTGCCAGCGAAACGAGACTAGCGGGAGTTCCGTCGGACGAGCAGTACTTC.

This clonotype came up a few times. The V call is TRBV7-9, the J call TRBJ2-5, with unresolved D. The germline V gene has CDR1 SEHNR and CDR2 FQNEAQ (reference sequence). The CDR3 length is 15 residues. V lost 1 base and J lost 2, with 11 bases in between. Written as DNA, the CDR3 is TGTGCCAGCAGCTTAGTATTAAGAGGTCAAGAGACCCAGTACTTC. This codes for CASSLVLRGQETQYF.

CDR3 protein: CASSRDIGLRYSNQPQHF. In DNA, the CDR3 is TGTGCCAGCAGCCGAGATATCGGGCTCCGTTATAGCAATCAGCCCCAGCATTTT. The V gene is TRBV28, the J gene TRBJ1-5; D unresolved. CDR3 size: 18 residues. Germline CDR1 is MDHEN and CDR2 is SYDVKM. The V end lost 6 bases, the J end lost 0 bases, and 21 bases lay between the germline ends.

The CDR3 DNA is TGCAGTGCTAGGGATCGGCTTGGGACAGGGTCTGGAAACACCATATATTTT. Amino acid sequence: CSARDRLGTGSGNTIYF. The chain recombines TRBV20-1 with TRBJ1-3; TRBD1 aligns across 9 bases. Germline assignment: CDR1 DFQATT and CDR2 SNEGSKA (reference sequence). The CDR3 has 17 amino acids. V shed 3 bases, J shed 1 base, and the junction held 10 bases outside the gene matches.

This clonotype was observed a few times. The rearrangement uses TRBV7-8 and TRBJ2-5, with 9 bases lining up with TRBD1. The V segment lost 1 base and the J segment 9 bases; nucleotides outside the gene matches: 9. The CDR3 contains 15 residues. Germline CDR1 is SGHVS and CDR2 is FQNEAQ. Here the CDR3 reads CASSLGDREPRAQYF. CDR3 coding DNA: TGTGCCAGCAGCTTAGGGGACAGGGAACCCCGGGCCCAGTACTTC.

This clonotype was found many times. The rearrangement uses TRBV12-3 or TRBV12-4 and TRBJ2-7; either TRBD1 or TRBD2 may fit D (5 bases each). The CDR3 totals 13 residues. Trimming shortened V by 2 bases and J by 13 bases, and 18 bases separated the two germline ends. CDR3 in amino acids: CASSLIQGASVYF. In nucleotides, the CDR3 is TGTGCCAGCAGTTTAATTCAGGGAGCGAGCGTATACTTC.

This clonotype was seen more than once but under ten times. This CDR3 fails to terminate in the conserved phenylalanine or tryptophan, so it likely reflects a read error. The rearrangement links TRBV24-1 to TRBJ2-3; either TRBD1 or TRBD2 may fit D (5 bases each). Trimming left V 4 bases short and J 2 bases short, with 12 bases between. This CDR3 has 15 residues. The germline V gene encodes CDR1 KGHDR and CDR2 SFDVKD. CDR3 sequence (DNA): TGTGCCACCAGTGAGTCCGGGACCAACACAGATACGCAGTATATT. Amino acid sequence: CATSESGTNTDTQYI.

There are many counts of this clonotype. The chain employs TRBV12-3 or TRBV12-4 and TRBJ2-1; 9 nucleotides align to TRBD1. The CDR3 consists of 16 residues. Trimming took 6 bases from V and 6 from J; bases not matched to a gene: 12. The CDR3 coding sequence is TGTGCCAGCAGCTCGGGTCCGGACAGGGGTCGCAATGAGCAGTTCTTC. Amino acids: CASSSGPDRGRNEQFF.

This clonotype was seen a handful of times. The chain uses TRBV7-9 and TRBJ2-3; D not resolved. CDR1 and CDR2 (germline): SEHNR, FQNEAQ (reference sequence). This CDR3 is built from 12 residues. Trimming removed 8 bases at V and 6 bases at J, with 12 bases between. The CDR3 sequence is CASAGRADTQYF. The CDR3 bases are TGTGCCAGCGCCGGCCGGGCGGATACGCAGTATTTT. The full variable domain, in which reference TRBV7-9 and TRBJ2-3 provide the parts outside the CDR3, is DTGVSQNPRHKITKRGQNVTFRCDPISEHNRLYWYRQTLGQGPEFLTYFQNEAQLEKSRLLSDRFSAERPKGSFSTLEIQRTEQGDSAMYLCASAGRADTQYFGPGTRLTVL.